This section outlines one T cell receptor (beta chain) sequence together with its context. What it binds is not known. This specimen comes from a study of PD-L1 blockade in urothelial cancer. Study-wide results and limits: Lower than median blood TCR clonality before treatment predicted better survival.

The table came from immunoSEQ multiplex PCR; TCRdb's copy has only in-frame clones and leaves some out. The data contain 25,000 to 30,000 clones, around nine tenths of them seen just once; the ten biggest clones take up 1.5% to 2%. Trimming cost V 8 bases and J 1 base, with 17 bases left between them. The CDR3 contains 15 residues. Germline CDR1 and CDR2: MNHNS and SASEGT. Source: PBMCs, taken around atezolizumab (anti-PD-L1) treatment. The TCR sequence derives from a man between 45 and 60 years old with urothelial cancer. V gene TRBV6-1 combines with J gene TRBJ1-1; D gene uncertain. In DNA, the CDR3 is TGTGCCAGCTCGCTTTTTGGGCAGCAGAACACTGAAGCTTTCTTT. Protein: CASSLFGQQNTEAFF.